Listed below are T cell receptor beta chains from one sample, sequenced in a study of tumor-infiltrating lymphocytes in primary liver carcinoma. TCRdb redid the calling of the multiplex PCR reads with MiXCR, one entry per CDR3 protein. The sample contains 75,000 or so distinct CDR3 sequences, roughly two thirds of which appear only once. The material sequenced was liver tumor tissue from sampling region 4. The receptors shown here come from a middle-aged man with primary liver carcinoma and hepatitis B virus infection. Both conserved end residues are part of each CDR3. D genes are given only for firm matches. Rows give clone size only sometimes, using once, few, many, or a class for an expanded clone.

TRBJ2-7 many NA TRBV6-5 TGTGCCAGCAGTTACTCGCCAGTCTCCTACGAGCAGTACTTC CASSYSPVSYEQYF
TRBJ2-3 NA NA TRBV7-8 TGTGCCAGCAGCTTAGGTGCAAGTGGAGCTAGCACAGACACGCAGTATTTT CASSLGASGASTDTQYF
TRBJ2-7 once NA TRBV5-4 TGCGCCAGCAGCTTCGGGACCACCTACGGGCAGTACTTC CASSFGTTYGQYF
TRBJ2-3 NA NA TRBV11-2 TGTGCTGGAGGGGCATGGGAGCCTGCAGATACGCAGTATTTT CAGGAWEPADTQYF
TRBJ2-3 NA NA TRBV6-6 TGTGCCAGCGGTTACGAAGATCAGCCCCAGTATTTT CASGYEDQPQYF
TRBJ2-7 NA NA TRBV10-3 TGTGCCATCACCTCGACTCCTAACTACGAGCAGTACTTC CAITSTPNYEQYF
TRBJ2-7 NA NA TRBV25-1 TGTGCCAGCAGTGAATTGGACAGTCCCAAATACGAGCATTACTTC CASSELDSPKYEHYF
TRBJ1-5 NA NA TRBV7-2 TGTGCCAGCAGCTCCTACCTGGCCGGCCATCAGCCCCAGCATTTT CASSSYLAGHQPQHF
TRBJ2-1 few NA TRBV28 TGTGCCGGTAGCAGGTCGGGGGCCGTTGGGGAGCAGTTCTTC CAGSRSGAVGEQFF
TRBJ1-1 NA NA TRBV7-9 TGTGCCAGCAGCAGTGAGACGGTAATCACTGAAGCTTTCTTT CASSSETVITEAFF
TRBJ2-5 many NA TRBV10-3 TGTGCCATCAGTCTTAACGAGGGGGTAGAGACCCAGTACTTC CAISLNEGVETQYF
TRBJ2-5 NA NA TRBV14 TGTACCAGCAGCCAAGACCACGCCCGGGAGTTCCAAGAGACCCAGTACTTC CTSSQDHAREFQETQYF
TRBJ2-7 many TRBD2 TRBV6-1 TGTGCCAGCAGTGACGTCTGGGGGGAGGGATCGCCCCACTACGAGCAGTACTTC CASSDVWGEGSPHYEQYF
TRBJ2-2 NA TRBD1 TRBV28 TGTGCCAGCAGAAACACAGGGGGCTTGGGGGAGCCGTTTTTT CASRNTGGLGEPFF
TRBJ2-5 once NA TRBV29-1 TGTGGCGTCCTACTACCGGGATCCCAAGAGACCCAGTACTTC CGVLLPGSQETQYF
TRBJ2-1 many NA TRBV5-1 TGCGCCAGCAGCCTAGGATCTCCATACAATGAGCAGTTCTTC CASSLGSPYNEQFF
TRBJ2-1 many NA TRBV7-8 TGTGCCAGCAGCTTAGGAGCAACAGTTTGGTACAATGAGCAGTTCTTC CASSLGATVWYNEQFF
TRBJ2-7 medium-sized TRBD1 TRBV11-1 TGTGCCAGCAGCTTCAACTTTGCCCGGACAGGGCAACCCTACGAGCAGTACTTC CASSFNFARTGQPYEQYF
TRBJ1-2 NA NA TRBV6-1 TGTGCCAGCAGCCCTACCAGGGTATCACCTACCCCCTATGGCTACACCTTC CASSPTRVSPTPYGYTF
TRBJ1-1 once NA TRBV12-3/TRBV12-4 TGTGCCAGCAGTTCAGCCTGGGGGACATCAATGAACACTGAAGTTCTCTTT CASSSAWGTSMNTEVLF
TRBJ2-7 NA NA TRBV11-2 TGTGCCAGCAGCCAGTATATGGGAGGGGGCTACGAGCAGTACTTC CASSQYMGGGYEQYF
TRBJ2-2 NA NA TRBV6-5 TGTGCCAGCGGTTACGGAGGCGGATCTGGCACCGGGGAGCTGTTTTTT CASGYGGGSGTGELFF
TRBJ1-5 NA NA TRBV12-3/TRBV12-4 TGTGCCAGCAGTATCACGAGGGGGGCTGTTGGCAATCAGCCCCAGCATTTT CASSITRGAVGNQPQHF
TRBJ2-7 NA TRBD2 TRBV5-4 TGTGCCGGCAAGCTAGCGGGGGGAGTCTACGAGCAGTACTTC CAGKLAGGVYEQYF